This T cell receptor beta chain was retrieved from a study of OX40 agonist ivuxolimab in advanced cancers. Study outcomes and limitations: Expansion of clones was among the lowest in partial responders at 0.1-3.0 mg/kg. The average count of expanded clones was higher among CD8+ T cells than among CD4+.

Blood sampling took place at baseline, cycle 4 day 1, and cycle 7 day 1. Of note for this clone: No antigen is known for it.

TCRdb's copy holds only in-frame clones and misses some; the assay was immunoSEQ multiplex PCR. The sample has fewer than 25,000 clones, 75% to 85% seen once. Trimming took 1 base from V and 3 from J; bases not matched to a gene: 3. Germline-derived CDR1 and CDR2 are LGHNA and YSLEER. The CDR3 has 15 residues. This TCR was recovered from an adult with an advanced solid tumor such as melanoma, head and neck, liver or kidney cancer. Sequencing used CD4+ or CD8+ T cells sorted from blood, obtained in a trial of the OX40 agonist ivuxolimab. The rearrangement uses TRBV4-3 and TRBJ2-7; 10 nucleotides align to TRBD1. Here the CDR3 DNA reads TGCGCCAGCAGCCAAGGGGGGGACAGGGGCTACGAGCAGTACTTC. This translates into CASSQGGDRGYEQYF.